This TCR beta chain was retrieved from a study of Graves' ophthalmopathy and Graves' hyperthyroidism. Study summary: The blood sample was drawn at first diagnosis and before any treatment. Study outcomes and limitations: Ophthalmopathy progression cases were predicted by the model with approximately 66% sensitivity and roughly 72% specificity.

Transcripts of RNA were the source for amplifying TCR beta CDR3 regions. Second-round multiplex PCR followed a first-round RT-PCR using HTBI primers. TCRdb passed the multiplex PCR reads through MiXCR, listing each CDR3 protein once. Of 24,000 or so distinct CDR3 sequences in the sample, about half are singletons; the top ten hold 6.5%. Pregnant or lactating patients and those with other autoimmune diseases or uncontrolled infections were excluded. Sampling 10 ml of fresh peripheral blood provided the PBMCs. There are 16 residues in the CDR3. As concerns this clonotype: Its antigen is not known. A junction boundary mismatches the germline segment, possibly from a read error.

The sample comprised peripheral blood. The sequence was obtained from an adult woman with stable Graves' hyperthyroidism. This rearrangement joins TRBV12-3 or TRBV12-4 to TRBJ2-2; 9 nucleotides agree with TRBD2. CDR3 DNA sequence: TGTGCTAGCAGGGGGGGGGCTAGCGGGAAAGTCGGGGAGCTGTTTTTT. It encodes CASRGGASGKVGELFF.